These 3 T cell receptor beta chains came from one sample sequenced in a study of a mutant IDH1 vaccine in newly diagnosed glioma. Antigen specificity for these receptors is unknown. Libraries were prepared by immunoSEQ multiplex PCR; TCRdb keeps only in-frame clonotypes and omits some of them. Found here are roughly 68,000 clones, 65% to 75% of them singletons; the top ten hold about 4.9%. Stated time point: week 35, safety follow-up. One vaccine dose held 300 ug of mutant IDH1 20-mer peptide and came with topical imiquimod. The sequenced sample was PBMCs, obtained from a glioma patient whose treatment included an IDH1 peptide vaccine. All receptors come from a man between 45 and 60 years old with glioma.

This sequence joins TRBV5-5 and TRBJ1-5; maybe TRBD1 (6 bases). CDR1 SGHKS and CDR2 YYEKEE come from the germline V gene (reference sequence). This CDR3 is 16 amino acids long. V was shortened by 2 bases and J by 0 bases, with 12 bases between the two germline ends. CDR3 sequence reads: CASSLGTPYSNQPQHF. For the CDR3, the DNA is TGTGCCAGCAGCTTAGGGACACCTTATAGCAATCAGCCCCAGCATTTT.

This chain connects TRBV13 to TRBJ1-3, with D maybe TRBD1 (5 bases). Germline V CDR1 and CDR2: PRHDT, FYEKMQ (reference sequence). The CDR3 has 15 residues. The V end lost 2 bases, the J end lost 6 bases, and 14 bases lay between the germline ends. The CDR3 is CASSLRRERANTIYF. The CDR3 nucleotides are TGTGCCAGCAGCTTACGCAGGGAGAGGGCAAACACCATATATTTT.

The chain carries TRBV4-1 and TRBJ1-6; D is unclear. CDR3 length: 13 amino acids. The V and J ends lost 3 bases and 10 bases respectively, with 10 bases between them. From germline, CDR1 is MGHRA and CDR2 YSYEKL. The CDR3 sequence: CASSHPYGSPLHF. The CDR3 DNA sequence: TGCGCCAGCAGCCATCCCTATGGGTCACCCCTCCACTTT.